The rows below give T cell receptor beta chains drawn from one sample of a study of cytomegalovirus exposure and HLA in healthy donors. Here immunoSEQ multiplex PCR was the method, and the copy in TCRdb shows in-frame clones only, minus some. The table includes fewer than 150,000 clones, about three quarters detected once. The source material was PBMCs. Receptor source: a human donor in good health. CDR3s include the opening cysteine and the closing phenylalanine or tryptophan. The D gene is left open where the match is weak. Clone size is stated in some rows and not others, as once, few, many or a class when expanded.

V gene: TRBV7-2
D gene: TRBD1
J gene: TRBJ1-2
clone size: once
CDR3 length: 15
CDR3 DNA: TGTGCCAGCAGCACAGGACAGGGGCGGTATTATGGCTACACCTTC
CDR3 protein: CASSTGQGRYYGYTF

V gene: TRBV9
D gene: NA
J gene: TRBJ1-1
clone size: NA
CDR3 length: 15
CDR3 DNA: TGTGCCAGCACCGCTGGGTATCAGGGGAGCACTGAAGCTTTCTTT
CDR3 protein: CASTAGYQGSTEAFF

V gene: TRBV7-8
D gene: TRBD1
J gene: TRBJ1-5
clone size: NA
CDR3 length: 13
CDR3 DNA: TGTGCCTGCGGCAGGGGGAAGGGACAGCCCCAGCATTTT
CDR3 protein: CACGRGKGQPQHF

V gene: TRBV10-3
D gene: NA
J gene: TRBJ2-5
clone size: NA
CDR3 length: 12
CDR3 DNA: TGTGCCATTAGGAGCAACGAAGAGACCCAGTACTTC
CDR3 protein: CAIRSNEETQYF

V gene: TRBV6-6
D gene: NA
J gene: TRBJ2-7
clone size: NA
CDR3 length: 13
CDR3 DNA: TGTGCCAGCAGGAGAATACAGGGTCGCGAGCAGTACTTC
CDR3 protein: CASRRIQGREQYF

V gene: TRBV10-1
D gene: NA
J gene: TRBJ2-3
clone size: NA
CDR3 length: 14
CDR3 DNA: TGCGCCAGCAGTGACCAGCGTCTCACAGATACGCAGTATTTT
CDR3 protein: CASSDQRLTDTQYF

V gene: TRBV30
D gene: TRBD1
J gene: TRBJ1-2
clone size: once
CDR3 length: 14
CDR3 DNA: TGTGCCTGGAGTGACAAACAGGGGAACTATGGCTACACCTTC
CDR3 protein: CAWSDKQGNYGYTF

V gene: TRBV10-3
D gene: TRBD2
J gene: TRBJ2-3
clone size: NA
CDR3 length: 16
CDR3 DNA: TGTGCCGTCCGGACTAGCGGGGGGGCAATCCTAGACACGCAGTATTTT
CDR3 protein: CAVRTSGGAILDTQYF

V gene: TRBV6-1
D gene: NA
J gene: TRBJ2-1
clone size: few
CDR3 length: 13
CDR3 DNA: TGTGCCAGCAGCCAAGAGGTATACAATGAGCAGTTCTTC
CDR3 protein: CASSQEVYNEQFF

V gene: TRBV10-3
D gene: TRBD2
J gene: TRBJ2-1
clone size: NA
CDR3 length: 16
CDR3 DNA: TGTGCCATCAGTGTTGGGACTAGCGGGGGGCCGGGTGAGCAGTTCTTC
CDR3 protein: CAISVGTSGGPGEQFF

V gene: TRBV5-1
D gene: NA
J gene: TRBJ2-7
clone size: once
CDR3 length: 13
CDR3 DNA: TGCGCCAGCAGCTTGGGCCGGGGGAGCGAGCAGTACTTC
CDR3 protein: CASSLGRGSEQYF